This note documents a single T cell receptor (beta chain) sequence. The antigen is not known. Participants comprised healthy donors of bone marrow. Donors counted as nominally healthy when sampled, yet unrecorded immune exposures were likely. The germline V gene encodes CDR1 LNHDA and CDR2 SQIVND (reference sequence). The CDR3 covers 14 residues. Trimming cost V 2 bases and J 7 bases, with 12 bases left between them. It was with 60 Vbeta and 13 Jbeta primers that the PCR ran. Profiled with immunoSEQ multiplex PCR; TCRdb holds only in-frame clones, not every one. This table holds 210,000 or so clones, over 65% found once. This entry comes from a study of cytomegalovirus exposure and HLA in healthy donors. Points from the study as a whole: Presence/absence analyses supposed approximately even sequencing depth among donors. Later on, a genetic analysis was performed. It linked a missense variant in DCLRE1C with V- and J-gene trimming of TCR beta.

This receptor was taken from a woman aged 60-70 years in good health and CMV-seropositive. V is TRBV19 and J is TRBJ1-5; D call uncertain. The sequenced sample consisted of PBMCs. The CDR3 is CASSITGLGQPQHF. The CDR3 DNA reads TGTGCCAGTAGTATAACGGGGTTGGGACAGCCCCAGCATTTT. Full variable domain (remainder filled in from reference TRBV19 and TRBJ1-5): DGGITQSPKYLFRKEGQNVTLSCEQNLNHDAMYWYRQDPGQGLRLIYYSQIVNDFQKGDIAEGYSVSREKKESFPLTVTSAQKNPTAFYLCASSITGLGQPQHFGDGTRLSIL.